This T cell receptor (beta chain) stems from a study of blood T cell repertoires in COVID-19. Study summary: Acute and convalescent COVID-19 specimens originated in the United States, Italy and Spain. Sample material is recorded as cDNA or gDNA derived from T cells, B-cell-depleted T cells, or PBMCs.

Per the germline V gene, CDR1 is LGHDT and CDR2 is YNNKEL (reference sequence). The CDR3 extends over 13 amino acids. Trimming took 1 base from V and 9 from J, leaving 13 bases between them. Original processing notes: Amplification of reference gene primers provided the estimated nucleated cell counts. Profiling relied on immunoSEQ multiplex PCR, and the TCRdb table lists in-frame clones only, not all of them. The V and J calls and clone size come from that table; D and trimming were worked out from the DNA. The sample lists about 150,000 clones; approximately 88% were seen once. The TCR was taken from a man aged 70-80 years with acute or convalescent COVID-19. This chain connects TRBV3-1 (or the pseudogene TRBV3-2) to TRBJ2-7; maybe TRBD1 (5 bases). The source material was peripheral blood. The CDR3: CASSQGQPFGQYF. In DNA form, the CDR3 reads TGTGCCAGCAGCCAAGGACAGCCGTTCGGGCAGTACTTC.